The rows below give T cell receptor beta chains drawn from one sample of a study of siplizumab effects on memory and regulatory T cells. Profiling relied on immunoSEQ multiplex PCR, and the TCRdb table lists in-frame clones only, not all of them. Of fewer than 120,000 clones in the sample, roughly 89% were seen once. The sample taken for sequencing was CD4+ T cells sorted from blood. These receptors came from a human donor in good health. Both conserved end residues are part of each CDR3. Fields, in order: J gene, clone size, D gene, V gene, CDR3 protein, CDR3 DNA. D genes are given only for firm matches. Clone size appears in some rows only: once, few, many, or a class for an expanded clone.

J gene: TRBJ2-5
clone size: NA
D gene: NA
V gene: TRBV15
CDR3 protein: CATSRDRVETQYF
CDR3 DNA: TGTGCCACCAGCAGAGATAGGGTAGAGACCCAGTACTTC

J gene: TRBJ2-5
clone size: NA
D gene: NA
V gene: TRBV18
CDR3 protein: CASSTGNQETQYF
CDR3 DNA: TGTGCCAGCTCAACCGGGAACCAAGAGACCCAGTACTTC

J gene: TRBJ2-3
clone size: NA
D gene: NA
V gene: TRBV9
CDR3 protein: CASSLQPSADTQYF
CDR3 DNA: TGTGCCAGCAGCCTACAGCCAAGCGCAGATACGCAGTATTTT

J gene: TRBJ2-3
clone size: once
D gene: NA
V gene: TRBV6-6
CDR3 protein: CASSYPNSASTDTQYF
CDR3 DNA: TGTGCCAGCAGTTACCCCAATTCGGCCAGCACAGATACGCAGTATTTT

J gene: TRBJ2-1
clone size: NA
D gene: NA
V gene: TRBV5-1
CDR3 protein: CASSQDAFSNEQFF
CDR3 DNA: TGCGCCAGCAGCCAGGACGCATTCAGCAATGAGCAGTTCTTC

J gene: TRBJ2-7
clone size: NA
D gene: NA
V gene: TRBV4-1
CDR3 protein: CASSRDEAGIYEQYF
CDR3 DNA: TGCGCCAGCAGCCGGGATGAGGCGGGAATCTACGAGCAGTACTTC

J gene: TRBJ2-4
clone size: NA
D gene: NA
V gene: TRBV4-1
CDR3 protein: CASSQAELAKNIQYF
CDR3 DNA: TGCGCCAGCAGCCAAGCGGAGTTAGCCAAAAACATTCAGTACTTC

J gene: TRBJ1-1
clone size: NA
D gene: NA
V gene: TRBV6-1
CDR3 protein: CASSARVENTEAFF
CDR3 DNA: TGTGCCAGCAGTGCCAGGGTTGAGAACACTGAAGCTTTCTTT

J gene: TRBJ1-5
clone size: once
D gene: NA
V gene: TRBV5-4
CDR3 protein: CASSLAGTSNQPQHF
CDR3 DNA: TGTGCCAGCAGCTTGGCGGGGACTAGCAATCAGCCCCAGCATTTT

J gene: TRBJ1-2
clone size: NA
D gene: NA
V gene: TRBV7-3
CDR3 protein: CASSLSGINYGYTF
CDR3 DNA: TGTGCCAGCAGCTTGTCAGGGATTAACTATGGCTACACCTTC

J gene: TRBJ2-1
clone size: once
D gene: NA
V gene: TRBV5-1
CDR3 protein: CASVSSGDLSYNEQFF
CDR3 DNA: TGCGCCAGCGTCTCCAGCGGAGACCTCTCCTACAATGAGCAGTTCTTC

J gene: TRBJ2-7
clone size: NA
D gene: NA
V gene: TRBV6-1
CDR3 protein: CASINRKPEQYF
CDR3 DNA: TGTGCCAGCATTAACAGAAAGCCCGAGCAGTACTTC

J gene: TRBJ2-3
clone size: NA
D gene: NA
V gene: TRBV5-6
CDR3 protein: CASSLISDTQYF
CDR3 DNA: TGTGCCAGCAGCTTGATTTCCGATACGCAGTATTTT

J gene: TRBJ1-1
clone size: NA
D gene: NA
V gene: TRBV4-2
CDR3 protein: CASSHVRDTQATFF
CDR3 DNA: TGTGCCAGCAGCCACGTCCGGGACACACAGGCGACTTTCTTT

J gene: TRBJ2-5
clone size: NA
D gene: NA
V gene: TRBV12-2
CDR3 protein: CASLGTSGGETQYF
CDR3 DNA: TGTGCAAGTCTGGGGACTAGCGGGGGAGAGACCCAGTACTTC

J gene: TRBJ2-7
clone size: NA
D gene: TRBD1
V gene: TRBV6-5
CDR3 protein: CASSLTGTGAYEQYF
CDR3 DNA: TGTGCCAGCAGCCTAACCGGGACAGGGGCCTACGAGCAGTACTTC

J gene: TRBJ1-4
clone size: NA
D gene: NA
V gene: TRBV6-1
CDR3 protein: CASSAHPTEKLFF
CDR3 DNA: TGTGCCAGCAGTGCCCACCCGACAGAAAAACTGTTTTTT

J gene: TRBJ2-3
clone size: NA
D gene: NA
V gene: TRBV7-3
CDR3 protein: CASAIGGPRTDTQYF
CDR3 DNA: TGTGCCAGCGCTATAGGGGGTCCTCGCACAGATACGCAGTATTTT

J gene: TRBJ2-7
clone size: NA
D gene: TRBD1
V gene: TRBV7-9
CDR3 protein: CASSPSKGTEGYEQYF
CDR3 DNA: TGTGCCAGCAGCCCCAGTAAGGGGACAGAGGGCTACGAGCAGTACTTC

J gene: TRBJ2-1
clone size: NA
D gene: NA
V gene: TRBV5-4
CDR3 protein: CASSFSNEQFF
CDR3 DNA: TGTGCCAGCAGCTTCTCTAATGAGCAGTTCTTC

J gene: TRBJ2-5
clone size: NA
D gene: TRBD1
V gene: TRBV19
CDR3 protein: CASSRGTGPETQYF
CDR3 DNA: TGTGCCAGTAGTAGGGGGACAGGGCCGGAGACCCAGTACTTC

J gene: TRBJ1-1
clone size: NA
D gene: TRBD1
V gene: TRBV7-2
CDR3 protein: CASSQEGASLNTEAFF
CDR3 DNA: TGTGCCAGCAGCCAAGAGGGGGCCTCCTTGAACACTGAAGCTTTCTTT

J gene: TRBJ2-5
clone size: NA
D gene: TRBD1
V gene: TRBV6-5
CDR3 protein: CASSYSYRGRETQYF
CDR3 DNA: TGTGCCAGCAGTTACTCATACAGGGGGCGAGAGACCCAGTACTTC

J gene: TRBJ2-7
clone size: NA
D gene: NA
V gene: TRBV6-6
CDR3 protein: CASSKSPYEQYF
CDR3 DNA: TGTGCCAGCAGTAAATCACCCTACGAGCAGTACTTC

J gene: TRBJ2-2
clone size: NA
D gene: NA
V gene: TRBV7-2
CDR3 protein: CASSRLWGREELFF
CDR3 DNA: TGTGCCAGCAGCCGGTTGTGGGGGCGCGAGGAGCTGTTTTTT

J gene: TRBJ2-1
clone size: NA
D gene: NA
V gene: TRBV6-1
CDR3 protein: CASTEGGYNEQFF
CDR3 DNA: TGTGCCAGCACGGAGGGTGGATACAATGAGCAGTTCTTC

J gene: TRBJ2-5
clone size: NA
D gene: NA
V gene: TRBV10-1
CDR3 protein: CASSPDGEETQYF
CDR3 DNA: TGCGCCAGCAGTCCGGACGGGGAAGAGACCCAGTACTTC

J gene: TRBJ1-4
clone size: NA
D gene: NA
V gene: TRBV6-5
CDR3 protein: CASSYSITRGGKLFF
CDR3 DNA: TGTGCCAGCAGTTACTCGATTACCAGGGGTGGGAAACTGTTTTTT

J gene: TRBJ2-5
clone size: NA
D gene: TRBD1
V gene: TRBV7-7
CDR3 protein: CASSLRQGRQTQYF
CDR3 DNA: TGTGCTAGCAGCCTCAGACAGGGGAGGCAGACCCAGTACTTC

J gene: TRBJ2-7
clone size: NA
D gene: TRBD1
V gene: TRBV27
CDR3 protein: CASSQTPPAGGIYEQYF
CDR3 DNA: TGTGCCAGCAGCCAAACACCCCCGGCAGGGGGCATCTACGAGCAGTACTTC

J gene: TRBJ2-5
clone size: few
D gene: NA
V gene: TRBV18
CDR3 protein: CASSVNPDPETQYF
CDR3 DNA: TGTGCCAGCTCCGTAAACCCCGATCCGGAGACCCAGTACTTC

J gene: TRBJ1-1
clone size: NA
D gene: NA
V gene: TRBV27
CDR3 protein: CASSLGQKKNTEAFF
CDR3 DNA: TGTGCCAGCAGTCTAGGACAGAAGAAGAACACTGAAGCTTTCTTT